This T cell receptor beta chain was obtained from a study of OX40 agonist ivuxolimab in advanced cancers. Study-wide results and caveats: Part of the nonresponder group also had normalized T-cell clonal expansion that was low. CD4+ and CD8+ blood T cells expanded clonally by week 6 at 0.1 to 3.0 mg/kg.

The protocol was immunoSEQ multiplex PCR, while the TCRdb copy is restricted to in-frame clones and leaves out a portion. The sample has under 65,000 clones; 75% to 95% are singletons. The CDR3 extends over 17 amino acids. Turning to this clone: Antigen: not known.

The chain couples TRBV21-1 to TRBJ1-5; the table's D call of TRBD1 was not tested on the DNA. TRBV21-1 is described as a pseudogene. The material sequenced was CD4+ or CD8+ T cells sorted from blood, taken in a trial of the OX40 agonist ivuxolimab. The source of this sequence is an adult with an advanced solid tumor such as melanoma, head and neck, liver or kidney cancer. The CDR3 reads CASSARDRGDGNQPQHF. In DNA form, the CDR3 reads TGTGCCAGCAGCGCCCGGGACAGGGGGGACGGCAATCAGCCCCAGCATTTT.